These 15 T cell receptor beta chains originate from one sample sequenced in a study of CD8 T cells in ankylosing spondylitis. MiXCR, run by TCRdb on the 5' RACE reads, gives a single entry per CDR3 protein. The sample has 150,000 to 200,000 distinct CDR3 sequences, 13% seen once. Sequencing was performed on blood, either unsorted or a sorted T cell fraction (not recorded which). The receptors originated from a female donor with ankylosing spondylitis or in good health (not recorded which).

Many counts were recorded for this clonotype. The chain recombines TRBV6-6 with TRBJ2-3, with D possibly being TRBD2 (5 bases). Germline CDR1 reads MNHNY; CDR2 reads SVGAGI (reference sequence). CDR3 length: 12 amino acids. V gave up 5 bases and J gave up 6 bases, with 9 bases separating them. The CDR3 spells CASSPSGDTQYF. The CDR3 nucleotides are TGTGCCAGCAGTCCCAGCGGCGATACGCAGTATTTT.

The CDR3 bases are TGTGCCAGCAGCCAAGGTCGGTTAGGACCTAAGGAGACCCAGTACTTC. As protein: CASSQGRLGPKETQYF. V usage is TRBV3-1 and J usage is TRBJ2-5, with D unclear. V gave up 1 base and J gave up 5 bases, with 17 bases separating them. Looked up from germline, CDR1 is LGHDT and CDR2 is YNNKEL (reference sequence). This CDR3 comprises 16 residues.

The V and J genes are TRBV7-6 and TRBJ2-6; the D is unclear. Germline CDR1 reads SGHVS; CDR2 reads FNYEAQ. V was pared by 5 bases and J by 0 bases, with 8 bases between. The CDR3 length is 15 residues. CDR3 region: CASSPQASGANVLTF. The CDR3 DNA reads as TGTGCCAGCAGCCCTCAAGCCTCTGGGGCCAACGTCCTGACTTTC.

This clonotype was observed many times. V usage is TRBV20-1 and J usage is TRBJ2-1; no clear D gene. CDR3 length: 11 amino acids. The V end was cut by 6 bases, the J end by 4 bases, with 7 bases between. Germline CDR1 reads DFQATT; CDR2 reads SNEGSKA (reference sequence). In DNA form, the CDR3 reads TGCAGTGCCGACTCGTACAATGAGCAGTTCTTC. The encoded protein is CSADSYNEQFF.

This clonotype was picked up a small number of times. The chain carries TRBV5-1 and TRBJ2-1, with TRBD2 identical over 7 bases. From germline, CDR1 is SGHRS and CDR2 YFSETQ. The V and J ends lost 6 bases and 6 bases, in that order; junction bases with no gene match: 12. This CDR3 is built from 15 residues. CDR3 region: CASTQGGGSINEQFF. CDR3 DNA sequence: TGCGCCAGCACCCAGGGAGGCGGGAGTATCAATGAGCAGTTCTTC.

This clonotype was seen repeatedly, ten times or more. This chain uses TRBV4-3 with TRBJ2-3; the D is unclear. The length of the CDR3 is 18 residues. V dropped 0 bases and J dropped 0 bases, with 16 bases sitting between them. Per the germline V gene, CDR1 is LGHNA and CDR2 is YSLEER. The CDR3 DNA follows: TGCGCCAGCAGCCAAGATCGATTGGGCAGCACTAGCACAGATACGCAGTATTTT. Translated: CASSQDRLGSTSTDTQYF.

At least ten counts were recorded for this clonotype. The V and J genes are TRBV20-1 and TRBJ2-5; 9 positions match TRBD2. Germline trimming cut 4 bases from V and 2 bases from J; bases unmatched to any gene: 5. This CDR3 has 14 residues. Germline V gene lookup returns CDR1 DFQATT and CDR2 SNEGSKA (reference sequence). The DNA for the CDR3 is TGCAGTGCTAAATGGACTAGCGAGCAAGAGACCCAGTACTTC. It codes for CSAKWTSEQETQYF.

At least ten counts were recorded for this clonotype. This sequence joins TRBV5-1 and TRBJ1-1; TRBD1 aligns across 9 bases. V was pared by 4 bases and J by 0 bases, with 7 bases of the junction left unmatched. CDR1 is SGHRS and CDR2 is YFSETQ in the germline V gene. The CDR3 runs to 16 residues. The CDR3 bases are TGCGCCAGCAGCCGGGGGGACAGGGCTATGAACACTGAAGCTTTCTTT. It translates to CASSRGDRAMNTEAFF.

This clonotype was found a few times. This chain uses TRBV12-3 or TRBV12-4 with TRBJ2-5; D perhaps matches TRBD1 (5 bases). Between the trimmed V and J ends, which lost 6 bases and 2 bases, there was a span of 16 bases. This CDR3 spans 15 amino acids. The CDR3 loop reads CASSDRQNQQETQYF. DNA of the CDR3: TGTGCCAGCAGCGACCGACAGAACCAACAAGAGACCCAGTACTTC.

This clonotype occurred a few times. The chain uses TRBV6-1 and TRBJ2-7; TRBD2 agrees at 8 bases. This CDR3 has 15 residues. After removal of 6 bases from V and 2 bases from J, the junction contained 9 bases not matched to a gene. Germline assignment: CDR1 MNHNS and CDR2 SASEGT. The CDR3 loop reads CASRVPGGATYEQYF. The CDR3 DNA reads TGTGCCAGCAGGGTTCCCGGGGGGGCGACCTACGAGCAGTACTTC.

Ten or more counts support this clonotype. The gene calls are TRBV12-3 or TRBV12-4 and TRBJ1-1; D remains unclear. The CDR3 is 14 amino acids. Trimming pared 7 bases from V and 0 bases from J, leaving 12 bases between. The CDR3 nucleotides are TGTGCCAGCATCGATCGGACCATGAACACTGAAGCTTTCTTT. Its protein is CASIDRTMNTEAFF.

This clonotype came up a few times. V gene TRBV5-1 combines with J gene TRBJ1-1; 7 bases match TRBD1. The CDR3 is made up of 15 amino acids. With 4 bases clipped from V and 0 bases from J, the junction kept 6 bases outside the gene matches. Germline V gives CDR1 SGHRS, CDR2 YFSETQ. The CDR3 region is CASSLTGALNTEAFF. CDR3 DNA sequence: TGCGCCAGCAGCCTTACAGGGGCCCTGAACACTGAAGCTTTCTTT.

As for this clonotype: A much larger clone lies a single base off, so this may be a read error. This chain links TRBV9 with TRBJ1-5, with TRBD1 as a possible D gene (5 bases). The V end was cut by 5 bases, the J end by 0 bases, with 12 bases between. The germline CDR1 and CDR2 sequences are SGDLS and YYNGEE. The CDR3 has 15 amino acids. CDR3 bases: TGTGCCAGCAGTGCAGGGATAGGTAGCAATCAGCCCCAGCATTTT. The encoded protein is CASSAGIGSNQPQHF.

At least ten counts were recorded for this clonotype. The chain joins TRBV4-1 to TRBJ2-7; D remains unclear. Trimming stripped 2 bases from V and 3 bases from J, with 17 bases between. Germline loops: CDR1 MGHRA, CDR2 YSYEKL. The length of the CDR3 is 16 residues. The CDR3 is CASSQPGRSRSYEQYF. DNA for the CDR3: TGCGCCAGCAGCCAACCTGGTAGGTCCCGAAGCTACGAGCAGTACTTC.

In this sample, this clonotype turned up many times. The V call is TRBV5-1, the J call TRBJ1-6; D not certain. The ends were cut back, 0 bases at V and 11 bases at J, with 15 bases in the middle. This CDR3 spans 15 amino acids. Germline V gene lookup returns CDR1 SGHRS and CDR2 YFSETQ. The CDR3 DNA reads as TGCGCCAGCAGCTTGGATCGTATGGGAGGACCACCCCTCCACTTT. This translates into CASSLDRMGGPPLHF. Drawing the rest from reference TRBV5-1 and TRBJ1-6, the complete variable domain is KAGVTQTPRYLIKTRGQQVTLSCSPISGHRSVSWYQQTPGQGLQFLFEYFSETQRNKGNFPGRFSGRQFSNSRSEMNVSTLELGDSALYLCASSLDRMGGPPLHFGNGTRLTVT.